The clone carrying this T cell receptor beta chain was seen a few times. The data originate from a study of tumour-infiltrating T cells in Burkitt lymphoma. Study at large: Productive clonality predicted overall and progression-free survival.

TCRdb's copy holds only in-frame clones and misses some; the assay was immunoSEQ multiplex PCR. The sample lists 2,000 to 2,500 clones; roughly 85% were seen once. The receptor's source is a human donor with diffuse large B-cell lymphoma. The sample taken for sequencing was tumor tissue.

The CDR3 spells CASSPGGGETQYF. For the CDR3, the DNA is TGTGCCAGCTCACCCGGAGGAGGAGAGACCCAGTACTTC. This chain joins TRBV18 and TRBJ2-5, with D possibly TRBD2 on 5 matching bases. The CDR3 sequence is 13 residues long. V was cut by 3 bases and J by 4 bases, with 9 bases left in between. In germline, CDR1 is KGHSH, CDR2 LQKENI. The full variable domain, in which reference TRBV18 and TRBJ2-5 provide the parts outside the CDR3, is NAGVMQNPRHLVRRRGQEARLRCSPMKGHSHVYWYRQLPEEGLKFMVYLQKENIIDESGMPKERFSAEFPKEGPSILRIQQVVRGDSAAYFCASSPGGGETQYFGPGTRLLVL.